This T cell receptor beta chain appears in the sequencing data of a study of read filtering for tumor transcriptome and immune sequencing. Study information: After DNase treatment, RNA was made into whole-transcriptome libraries. TCR-mapped reads were about 3.5 to 11 million with IR-seq versus roughly 85 to 1,400 with RNA-seq. Study-wide results and caveats: This fraction held mixed bone marrow immune cells after CD138-negative sorting.

Sampling of bone marrow took place during active disease in every patient. The V gene's germline CDR1 is SGHRS and CDR2 YFSETQ. The CDR3 runs to 15 residues. Trimming left V 4 bases short and J 1 base short, with 14 bases between. Molecular barcoded adaptors covering alpha/delta and beta/gamma chains were used on 400 ng RNA. TCRdb analysed the reads with MiXCR anew, one entry per CDR3 protein. Of about 62,000 distinct CDR3 sequences in the sample, approximately 18% were seen once. This clonotype was seen a handful of times. Its antigen is currently unknown. This rearrangement joins TRBV5-1 to TRBJ1-1; possibly TRBD1 for D (6 bases). The clonotype originates from a donor at least 40 years old with multiple myeloma. The specimen was a population of CD138-negative cells sorted from bone marrow. Written as DNA, the CDR3 is TGCGCCAGCAGCCGGGAGGGCAGGGGGAACACTGAAGCTTTCTTT. Its translation: CASSREGRGNTEAFF.